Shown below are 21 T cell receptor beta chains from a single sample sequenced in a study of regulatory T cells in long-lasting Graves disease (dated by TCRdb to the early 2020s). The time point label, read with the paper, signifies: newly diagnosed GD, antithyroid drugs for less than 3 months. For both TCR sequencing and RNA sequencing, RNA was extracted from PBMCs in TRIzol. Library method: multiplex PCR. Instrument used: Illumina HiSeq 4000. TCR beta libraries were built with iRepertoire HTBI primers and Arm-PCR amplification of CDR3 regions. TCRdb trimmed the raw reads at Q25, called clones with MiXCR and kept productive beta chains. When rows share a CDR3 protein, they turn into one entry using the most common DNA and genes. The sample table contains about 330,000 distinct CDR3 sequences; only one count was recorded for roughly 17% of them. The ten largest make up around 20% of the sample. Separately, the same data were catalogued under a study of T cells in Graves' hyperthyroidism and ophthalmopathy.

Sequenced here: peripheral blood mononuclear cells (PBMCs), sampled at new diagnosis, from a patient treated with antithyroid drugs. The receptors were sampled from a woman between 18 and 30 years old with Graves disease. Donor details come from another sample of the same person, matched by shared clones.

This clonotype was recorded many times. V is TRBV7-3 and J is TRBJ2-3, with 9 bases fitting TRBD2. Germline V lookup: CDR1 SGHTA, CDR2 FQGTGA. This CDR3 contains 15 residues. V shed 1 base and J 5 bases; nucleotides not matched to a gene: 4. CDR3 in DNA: TGTGCCAGCAGCTTAAGAGGTAGCGGGGGAGATACGCAGTATTTT. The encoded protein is CASSLRGSGGDTQYF.

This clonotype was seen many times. CDR3 sequence: CASSPPGDNEQFF. The CDR3 DNA reads as TGTGCCAGCAGCCCCCCGGGGGACAATGAGCAGTTCTTC. This chain connects TRBV7-9 to TRBJ2-1, with D maybe TRBD2 (6 bases). Germline V gene sequence: CDR1 SEHNR, CDR2 FQNEAQ (reference sequence). This CDR3 has 13 amino acids. V lost 5 bases to trimming and J lost 5 bases, with 10 bases between them.

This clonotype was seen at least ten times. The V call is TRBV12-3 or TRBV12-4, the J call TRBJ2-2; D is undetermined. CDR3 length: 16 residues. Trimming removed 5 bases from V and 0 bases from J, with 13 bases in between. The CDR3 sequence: CASSPRRPTNTGELFF. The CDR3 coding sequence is TGTGCCAGCAGTCCCCGCAGGCCCACGAACACCGGGGAGCTGTTTTTT.

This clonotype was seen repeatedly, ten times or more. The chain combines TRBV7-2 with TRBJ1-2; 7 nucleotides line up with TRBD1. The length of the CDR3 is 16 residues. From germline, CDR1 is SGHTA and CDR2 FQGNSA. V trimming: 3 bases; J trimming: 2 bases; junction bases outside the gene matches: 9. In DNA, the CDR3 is TGTGCCAGCAGCTTCGCGGGACAGCTCTTCAACTATGGCTACACCTTC. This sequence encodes CASSFAGQLFNYGYTF.

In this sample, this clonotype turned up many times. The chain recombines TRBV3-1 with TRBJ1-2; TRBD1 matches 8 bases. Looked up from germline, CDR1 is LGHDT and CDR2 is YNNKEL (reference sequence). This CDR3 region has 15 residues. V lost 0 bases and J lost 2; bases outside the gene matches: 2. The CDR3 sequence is CASSQEDRGNYGYTF. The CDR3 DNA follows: TGTGCCAGCAGCCAAGAAGACAGGGGAAACTATGGCTACACCTTC.

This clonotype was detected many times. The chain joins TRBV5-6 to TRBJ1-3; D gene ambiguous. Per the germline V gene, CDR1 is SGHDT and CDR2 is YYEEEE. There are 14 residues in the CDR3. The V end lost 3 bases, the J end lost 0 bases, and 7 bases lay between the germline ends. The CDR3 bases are TGTGCCAGCAGCTGGAGTCGCTCTGGAAACACCATATATTTT. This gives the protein CASSWSRSGNTIYF.

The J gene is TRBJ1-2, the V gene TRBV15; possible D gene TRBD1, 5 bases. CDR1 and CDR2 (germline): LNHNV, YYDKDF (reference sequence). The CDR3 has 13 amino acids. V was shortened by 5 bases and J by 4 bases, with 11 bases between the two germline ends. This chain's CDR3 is CATSGRGSYGYTF. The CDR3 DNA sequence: TGTGCCACCAGCGGAAGGGGTAGCTATGGCTACACCTTC. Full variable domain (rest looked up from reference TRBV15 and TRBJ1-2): DAMVIQNPRYQVTQFGKPVTLSCSQTLNHNVMYWYQQKSSQAPKLLFHYYDKDFNNEADTPDNFQSRRPNTSFCFLDIRSPGLGDTAMYLCATSGRGSYGYTFGSGTRLTVV.

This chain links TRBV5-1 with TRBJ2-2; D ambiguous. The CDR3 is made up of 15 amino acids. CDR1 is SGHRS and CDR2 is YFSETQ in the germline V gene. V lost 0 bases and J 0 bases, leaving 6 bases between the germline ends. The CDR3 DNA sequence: TGCGCCAGCAGCTTGGGGGCAACGAACACCGGGGAGCTGTTTTTT. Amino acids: CASSLGATNTGELFF.

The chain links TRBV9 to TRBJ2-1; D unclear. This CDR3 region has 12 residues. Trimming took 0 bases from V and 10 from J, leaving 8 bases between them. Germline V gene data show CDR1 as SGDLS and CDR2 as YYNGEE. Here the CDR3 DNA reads TGTGCCAGCAGCGTAGGCCGTGCCGAGCAGTTCTTC. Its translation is CASSVGRAEQFF.

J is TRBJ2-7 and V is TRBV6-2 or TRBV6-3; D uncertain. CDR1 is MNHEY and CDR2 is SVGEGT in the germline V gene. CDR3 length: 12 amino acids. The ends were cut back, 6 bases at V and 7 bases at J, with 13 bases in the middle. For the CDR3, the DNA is TGTGCCAGCAGCCAGTACGGTCGGGAGCAGTACTTC. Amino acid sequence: CASSQYGREQYF.

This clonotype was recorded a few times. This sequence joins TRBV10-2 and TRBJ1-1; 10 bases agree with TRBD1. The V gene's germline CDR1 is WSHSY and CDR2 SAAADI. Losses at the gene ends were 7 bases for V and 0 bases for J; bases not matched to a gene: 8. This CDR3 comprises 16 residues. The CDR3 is CASTGTGERVNTEAFF. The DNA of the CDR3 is TGCGCCAGCACCGGGACAGGGGAGCGCGTGAACACTGAAGCTTTCTTT.

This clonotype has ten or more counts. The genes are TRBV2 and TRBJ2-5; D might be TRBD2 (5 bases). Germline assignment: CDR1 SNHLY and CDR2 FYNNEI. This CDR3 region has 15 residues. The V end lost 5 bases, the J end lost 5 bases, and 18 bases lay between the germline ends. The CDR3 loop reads CASSSVPRVDETQYF. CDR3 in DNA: TGTGCCAGCAGTTCCGTCCCGCGGGTGGACGAGACCCAGTACTTC.

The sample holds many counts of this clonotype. CDR3 bases: TGTGCCAGCAGCTACCAAGCGGGCGATGAGCAGTTCTTC. It encodes CASSYQAGDEQFF. The chain has TRBV11-3 and TRBJ2-1; a possible D gene is TRBD2 (6 bases). V lost 4 bases to trimming and J lost 8 bases, with 12 bases between them. Germline V CDR1 and CDR2: SGHNT, YENEEA. CDR3 length: 13 residues.

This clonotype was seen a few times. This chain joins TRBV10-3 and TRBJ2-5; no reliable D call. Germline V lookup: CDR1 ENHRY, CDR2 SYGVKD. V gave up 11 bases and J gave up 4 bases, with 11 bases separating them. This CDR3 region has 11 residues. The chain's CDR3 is CAGGVGETQYF. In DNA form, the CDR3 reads TGTGCCGGCGGTGTGGGAGAGACCCAGTACTTC.

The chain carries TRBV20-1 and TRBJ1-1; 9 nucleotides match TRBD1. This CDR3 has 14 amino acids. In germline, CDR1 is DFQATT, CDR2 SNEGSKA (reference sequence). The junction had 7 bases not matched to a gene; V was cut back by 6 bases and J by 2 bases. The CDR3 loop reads CSAPDRGQNTEAFF. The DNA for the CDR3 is TGCAGTGCCCCGGACAGGGGACAAAACACTGAAGCTTTCTTT.

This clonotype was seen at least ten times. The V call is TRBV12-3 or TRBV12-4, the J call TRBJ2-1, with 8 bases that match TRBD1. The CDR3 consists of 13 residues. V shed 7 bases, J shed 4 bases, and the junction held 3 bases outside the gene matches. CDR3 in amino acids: CASTTGVYNEQFF. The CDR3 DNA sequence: TGTGCCAGCACGACAGGGGTTTACAATGAGCAGTTCTTC.

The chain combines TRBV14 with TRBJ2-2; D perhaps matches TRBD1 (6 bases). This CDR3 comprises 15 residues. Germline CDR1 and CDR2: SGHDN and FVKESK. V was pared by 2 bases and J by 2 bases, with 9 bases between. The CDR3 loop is CASSQTGSNTGELFF. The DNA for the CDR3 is TGTGCCAGCAGCCAAACAGGGAGTAACACCGGGGAGCTGTTTTTT.

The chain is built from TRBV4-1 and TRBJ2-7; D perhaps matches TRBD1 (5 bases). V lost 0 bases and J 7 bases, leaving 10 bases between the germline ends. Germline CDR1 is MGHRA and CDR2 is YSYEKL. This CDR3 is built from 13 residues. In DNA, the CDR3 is TGCGCCAGCAGCCAAGATCAGGGCTGGGAGCAGTACTTC. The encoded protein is CASSQDQGWEQYF.

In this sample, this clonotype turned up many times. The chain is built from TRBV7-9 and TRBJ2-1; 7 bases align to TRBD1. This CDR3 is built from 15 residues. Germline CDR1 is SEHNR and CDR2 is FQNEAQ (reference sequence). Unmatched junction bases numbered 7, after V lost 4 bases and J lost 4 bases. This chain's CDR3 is CASSSRGQLYNEQFF. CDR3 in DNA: TGTGCCAGCAGCTCACGGGGACAGTTATACAATGAGCAGTTCTTC. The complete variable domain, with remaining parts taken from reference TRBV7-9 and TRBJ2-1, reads DTGVSQNPRHKITKRGQNVTFRCDPISEHNRLYWYRQTLGQGPEFLTYFQNEAQLEKSRLLSDRFSAERPKGSFSTLEIQRTEQGDSAMYLCASSSRGQLYNEQFFGPGTRLTVL.

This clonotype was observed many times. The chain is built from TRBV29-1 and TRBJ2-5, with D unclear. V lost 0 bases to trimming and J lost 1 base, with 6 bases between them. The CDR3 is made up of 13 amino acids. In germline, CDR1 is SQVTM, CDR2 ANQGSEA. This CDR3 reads CSVEDPSQETQYF. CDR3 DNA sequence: TGCAGCGTTGAAGATCCAAGCCAAGAGACCCAGTACTTC.

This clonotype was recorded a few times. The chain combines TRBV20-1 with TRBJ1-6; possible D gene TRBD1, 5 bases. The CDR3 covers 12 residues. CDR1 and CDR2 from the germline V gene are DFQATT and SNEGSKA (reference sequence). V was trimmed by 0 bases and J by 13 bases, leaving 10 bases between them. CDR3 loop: CSARDLRGPLHF. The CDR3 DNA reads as TGCAGTGCTAGAGATCTTCGGGGGCCCCTCCACTTT.